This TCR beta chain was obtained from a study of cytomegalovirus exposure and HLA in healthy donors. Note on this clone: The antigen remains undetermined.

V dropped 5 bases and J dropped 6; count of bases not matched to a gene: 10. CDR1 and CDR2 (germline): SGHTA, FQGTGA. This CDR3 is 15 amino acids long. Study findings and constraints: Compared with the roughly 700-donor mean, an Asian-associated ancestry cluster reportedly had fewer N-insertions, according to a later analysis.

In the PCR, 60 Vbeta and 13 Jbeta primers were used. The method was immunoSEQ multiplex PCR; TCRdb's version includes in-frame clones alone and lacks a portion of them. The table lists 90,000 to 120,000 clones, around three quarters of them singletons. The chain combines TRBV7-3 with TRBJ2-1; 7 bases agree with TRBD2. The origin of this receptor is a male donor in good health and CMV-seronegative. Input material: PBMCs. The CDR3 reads CASSPYTSARNEQFF. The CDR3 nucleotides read TGTGCCAGCAGCCCCTACACTAGCGCCCGCAATGAGCAGTTCTTC.